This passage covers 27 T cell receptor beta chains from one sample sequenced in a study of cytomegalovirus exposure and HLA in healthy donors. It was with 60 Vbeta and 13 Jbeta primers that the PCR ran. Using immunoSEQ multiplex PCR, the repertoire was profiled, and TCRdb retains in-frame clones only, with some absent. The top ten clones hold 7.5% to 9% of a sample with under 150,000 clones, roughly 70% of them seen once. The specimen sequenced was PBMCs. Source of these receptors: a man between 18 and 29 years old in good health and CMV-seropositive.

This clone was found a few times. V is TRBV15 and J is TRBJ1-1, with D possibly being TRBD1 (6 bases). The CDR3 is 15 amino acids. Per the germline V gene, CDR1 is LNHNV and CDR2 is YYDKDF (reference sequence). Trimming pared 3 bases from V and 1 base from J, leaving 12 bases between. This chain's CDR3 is CATSSGGQSNTEAFF. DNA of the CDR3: TGTGCCACCAGCAGCGGCGGACAGTCGAACACTGAAGCTTTCTTT. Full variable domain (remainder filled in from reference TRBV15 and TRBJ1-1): DAMVIQNPRYQVTQFGKPVTLSCSQTLNHNVMYWYQQKSSQAPKLLFHYYDKDFNNEADTPDNFQSRRPNTSFCFLDIRSPGLGDTAMYLCATSSGGQSNTEAFFGQGTRLTVV.

The CDR3: CASRAGQVPYEQYF. The CDR3 coding sequence is TGTGCCAGCAGAGCCGGACAGGTCCCCTACGAGCAGTACTTC. J is TRBJ2-7 and V is TRBV2, with 7 bases fitting TRBD1. Germline V gene data show CDR1 as SNHLY and CDR2 as FYNNEI. With V trimmed by 6 bases and J by 2 bases, 7 bases remained unmatched. The CDR3 loop spans 14 amino acids. Combining the CDR3 with reference TRBV2 and TRBJ2-7 gives the whole variable domain EPEVTQTPSHQVTQMGQEVILRCVPISNHLYFYWYRQILGQKVEFLVSFYNNEISEKSEIFDDQFSVERPDGSNFTLKIRSTKLEDSAMYFCASRAGQVPYEQYFGPGTRLTVT.

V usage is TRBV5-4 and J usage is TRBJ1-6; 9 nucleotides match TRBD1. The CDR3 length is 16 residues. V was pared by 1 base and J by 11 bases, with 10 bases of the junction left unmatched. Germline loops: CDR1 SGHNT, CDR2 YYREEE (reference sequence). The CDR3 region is CASSLSTGGSVAPLHF. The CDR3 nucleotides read TGTGCCAGCAGCTTGTCCACAGGGGGCTCGGTTGCACCCCTCCACTTT.

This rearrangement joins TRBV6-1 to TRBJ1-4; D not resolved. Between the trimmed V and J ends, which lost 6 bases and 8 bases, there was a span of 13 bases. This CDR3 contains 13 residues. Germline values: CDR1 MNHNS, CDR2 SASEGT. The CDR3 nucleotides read TGTGCCAGCAGGGGAGCCGCGTGGGAAAAACTGTTTTTT. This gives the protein CASRGAAWEKLFF.

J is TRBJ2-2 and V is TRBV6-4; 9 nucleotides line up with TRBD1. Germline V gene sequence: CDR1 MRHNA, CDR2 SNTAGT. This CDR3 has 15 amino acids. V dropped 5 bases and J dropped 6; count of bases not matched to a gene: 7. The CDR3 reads CASSSQGAGSGELFF. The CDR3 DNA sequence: TGTGCCAGCAGTTCACAGGGGGCAGGGTCCGGGGAGCTGTTTTTT.

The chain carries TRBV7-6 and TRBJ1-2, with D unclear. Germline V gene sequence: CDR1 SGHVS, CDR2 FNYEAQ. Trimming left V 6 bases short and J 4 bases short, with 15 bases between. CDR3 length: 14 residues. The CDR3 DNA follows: TGTGCCAGCAGTCCTAACGGGGAGCCCTATGGCTACACCTTC. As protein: CASSPNGEPYGYTF.

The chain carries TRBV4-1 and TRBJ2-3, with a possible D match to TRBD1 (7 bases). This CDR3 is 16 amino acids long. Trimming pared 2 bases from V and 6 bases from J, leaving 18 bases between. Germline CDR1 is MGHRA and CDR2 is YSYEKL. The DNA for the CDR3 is TGCGCCAGCAGCCAAAGGTCAGGGGGGAATCACGATACGCAGTATTTT. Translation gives CASSQRSGGNHDTQYF.

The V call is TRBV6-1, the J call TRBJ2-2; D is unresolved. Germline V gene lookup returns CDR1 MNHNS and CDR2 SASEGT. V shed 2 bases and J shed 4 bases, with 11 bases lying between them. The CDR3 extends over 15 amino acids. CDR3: CASSELPSFTGELFF. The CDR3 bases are TGTGCCAGCAGTGAACTCCCCAGTTTCACCGGGGAGCTGTTTTTT.

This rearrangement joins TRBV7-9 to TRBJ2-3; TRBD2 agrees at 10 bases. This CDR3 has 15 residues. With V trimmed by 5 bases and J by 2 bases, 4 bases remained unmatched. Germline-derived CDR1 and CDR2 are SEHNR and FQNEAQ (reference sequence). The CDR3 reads CASSRSGGLTDTQYF. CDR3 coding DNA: TGTGCCAGCAGCCGTAGCGGGGGGCTCACAGATACGCAGTATTTT.

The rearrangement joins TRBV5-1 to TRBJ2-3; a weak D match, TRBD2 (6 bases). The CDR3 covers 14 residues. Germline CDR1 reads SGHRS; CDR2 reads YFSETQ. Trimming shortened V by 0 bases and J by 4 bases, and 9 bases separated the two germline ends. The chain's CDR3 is CASSLAGVADTQYF. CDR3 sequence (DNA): TGCGCCAGCAGCTTGGCGGGGGTGGCAGATACGCAGTATTTT.

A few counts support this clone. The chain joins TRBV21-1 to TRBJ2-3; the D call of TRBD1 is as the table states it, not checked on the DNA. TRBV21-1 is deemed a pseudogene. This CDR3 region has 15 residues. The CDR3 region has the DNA TGTGCCAGCAGGACCCCGGACAGGGATTTCGATACGCAGTATTTT. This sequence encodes CASRTPDRDFDTQYF.

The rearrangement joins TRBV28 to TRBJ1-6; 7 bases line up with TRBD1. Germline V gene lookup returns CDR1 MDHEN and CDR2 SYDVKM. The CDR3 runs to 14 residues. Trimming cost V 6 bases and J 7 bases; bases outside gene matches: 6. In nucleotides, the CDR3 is TGTGCCAGCAGACCAGGGGGACCCAATTCACCCCTCCACTTT. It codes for CASRPGGPNSPLHF.

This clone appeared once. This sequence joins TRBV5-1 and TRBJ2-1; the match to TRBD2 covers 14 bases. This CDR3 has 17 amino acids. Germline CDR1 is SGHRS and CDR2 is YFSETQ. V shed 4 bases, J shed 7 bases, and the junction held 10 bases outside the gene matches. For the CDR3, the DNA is TGCGCCAGCAGCAAATCGACTAGCGGGGGGGAGAGAAATGAGCAGTTCTTC. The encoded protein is CASSKSTSGGERNEQFF.

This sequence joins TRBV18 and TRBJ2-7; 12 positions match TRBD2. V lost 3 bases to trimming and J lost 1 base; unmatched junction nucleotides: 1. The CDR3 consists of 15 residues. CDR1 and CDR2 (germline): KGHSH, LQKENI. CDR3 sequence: CASSPGLAGSYEQYF. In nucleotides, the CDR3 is TGTGCCAGCTCACCCGGACTAGCGGGGTCCTACGAGCAGTACTTC.

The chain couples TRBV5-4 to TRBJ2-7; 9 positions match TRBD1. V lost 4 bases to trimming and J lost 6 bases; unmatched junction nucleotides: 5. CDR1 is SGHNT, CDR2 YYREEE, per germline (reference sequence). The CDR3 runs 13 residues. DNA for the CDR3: TGTGCCAGCAGCCCTGGACAGGGGACCGAGCAGTACGTC. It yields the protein CASSPGQGTEQYV.

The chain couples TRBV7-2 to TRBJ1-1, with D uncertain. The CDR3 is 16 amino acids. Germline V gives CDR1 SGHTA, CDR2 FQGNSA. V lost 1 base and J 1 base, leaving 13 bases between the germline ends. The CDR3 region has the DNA TGTGCCAGCAGCTTAGGTCCTCAGGTGCAGAACACTGAAGCTTTCTTT. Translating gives CASSLGPQVQNTEAFF. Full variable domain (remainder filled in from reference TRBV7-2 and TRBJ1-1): GAGVSQSPSNKVTEKGKDVELRCDPISGHTALYWYRQSLGQGLEFLIYFQGNSAPDKSGLPSDRFSAERTGGSVSTLTIQRTQQEDSAVYLCASSLGPQVQNTEAFFGQGTRLTVV.

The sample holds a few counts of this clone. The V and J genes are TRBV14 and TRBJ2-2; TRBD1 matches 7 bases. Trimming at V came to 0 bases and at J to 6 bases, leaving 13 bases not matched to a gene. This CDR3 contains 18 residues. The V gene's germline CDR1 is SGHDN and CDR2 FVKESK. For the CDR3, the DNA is TGTGCCAGCAGCCAAGATTTGGGGGCCAGGGGGTCCGCCGGGGAGCTGTTTTTT. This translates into CASSQDLGARGSAGELFF.

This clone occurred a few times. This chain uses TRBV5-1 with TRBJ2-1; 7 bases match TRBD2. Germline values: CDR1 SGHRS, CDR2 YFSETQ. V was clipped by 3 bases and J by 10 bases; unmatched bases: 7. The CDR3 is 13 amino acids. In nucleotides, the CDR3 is TGCGCCAGCAGCTGGGAGCGGGGTGGGGAGCAGTTCTTC. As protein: CASSWERGGEQFF.

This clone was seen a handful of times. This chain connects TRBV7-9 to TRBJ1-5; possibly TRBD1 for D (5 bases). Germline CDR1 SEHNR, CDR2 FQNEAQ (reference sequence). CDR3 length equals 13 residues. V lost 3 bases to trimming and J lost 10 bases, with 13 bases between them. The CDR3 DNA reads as TGTGCCAGCAGCTTGGGCGGGGCCCAACCCCAGCATTTT. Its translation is CASSLGGAQPQHF.

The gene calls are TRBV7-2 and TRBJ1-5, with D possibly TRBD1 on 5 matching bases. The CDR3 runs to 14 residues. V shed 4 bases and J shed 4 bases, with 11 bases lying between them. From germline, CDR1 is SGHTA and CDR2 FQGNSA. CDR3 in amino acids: CASSSLGGNQPQHF. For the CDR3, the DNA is TGTGCCAGCAGCTCCCTGGGGGGTAATCAGCCCCAGCATTTT.

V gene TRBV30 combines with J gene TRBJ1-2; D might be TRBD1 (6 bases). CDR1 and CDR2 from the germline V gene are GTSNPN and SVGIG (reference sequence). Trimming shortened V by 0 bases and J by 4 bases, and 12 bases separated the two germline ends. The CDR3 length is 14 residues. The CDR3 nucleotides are TGTGCCTGGAGTGTACAGGGAGCCCTCTATGGCTACACCTTC. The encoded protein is CAWSVQGALYGYTF.

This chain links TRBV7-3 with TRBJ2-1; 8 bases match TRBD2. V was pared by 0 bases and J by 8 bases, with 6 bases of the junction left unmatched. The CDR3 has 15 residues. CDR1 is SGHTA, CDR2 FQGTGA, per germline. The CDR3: CASSLTPGGSYEQFF. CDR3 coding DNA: TGTGCCAGCAGCTTAACACCGGGGGGGTCCTATGAGCAGTTCTTC.

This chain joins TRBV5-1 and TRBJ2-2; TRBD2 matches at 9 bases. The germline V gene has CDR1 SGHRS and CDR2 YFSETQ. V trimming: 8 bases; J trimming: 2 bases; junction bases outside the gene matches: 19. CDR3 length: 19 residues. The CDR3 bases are TGCGCCAGTTACCGACATCCCCCATCGACTAGCGGAAACACCGGGGAGCTGTTTTTT. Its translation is CASYRHPPSTSGNTGELFF.

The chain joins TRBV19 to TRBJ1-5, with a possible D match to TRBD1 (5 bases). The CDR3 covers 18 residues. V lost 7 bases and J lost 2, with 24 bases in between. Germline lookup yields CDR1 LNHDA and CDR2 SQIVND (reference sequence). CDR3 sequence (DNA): TGTGCCAGTATTCCCCGGGCGGACCCACTACAGGGCAATCAGCCCCAGCATTTT. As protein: CASIPRADPLQGNQPQHF.

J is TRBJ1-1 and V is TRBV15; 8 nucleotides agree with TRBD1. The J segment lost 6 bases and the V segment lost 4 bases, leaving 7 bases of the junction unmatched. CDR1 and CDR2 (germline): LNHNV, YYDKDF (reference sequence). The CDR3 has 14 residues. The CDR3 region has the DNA TGTGCCACCAGCACCCAGACAGGGGCTTCTGAAGCTTTCTTT. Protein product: CATSTQTGASEAFF.

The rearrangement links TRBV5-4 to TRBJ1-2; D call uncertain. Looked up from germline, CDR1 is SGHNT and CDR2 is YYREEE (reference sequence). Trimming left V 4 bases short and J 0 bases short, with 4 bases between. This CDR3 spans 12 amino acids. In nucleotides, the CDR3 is TGTGCCAGCAGCCAGACTAACTATGGCTACACCTTC. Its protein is CASSQTNYGYTF.

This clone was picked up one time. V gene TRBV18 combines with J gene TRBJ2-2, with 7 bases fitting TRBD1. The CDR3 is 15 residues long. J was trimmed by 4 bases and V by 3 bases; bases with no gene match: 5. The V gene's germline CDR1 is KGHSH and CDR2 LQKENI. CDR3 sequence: CASSPGDRPTGELFF. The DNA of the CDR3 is TGTGCCAGCTCACCTGGGGACAGACCCACCGGGGAGCTGTTTTTT.